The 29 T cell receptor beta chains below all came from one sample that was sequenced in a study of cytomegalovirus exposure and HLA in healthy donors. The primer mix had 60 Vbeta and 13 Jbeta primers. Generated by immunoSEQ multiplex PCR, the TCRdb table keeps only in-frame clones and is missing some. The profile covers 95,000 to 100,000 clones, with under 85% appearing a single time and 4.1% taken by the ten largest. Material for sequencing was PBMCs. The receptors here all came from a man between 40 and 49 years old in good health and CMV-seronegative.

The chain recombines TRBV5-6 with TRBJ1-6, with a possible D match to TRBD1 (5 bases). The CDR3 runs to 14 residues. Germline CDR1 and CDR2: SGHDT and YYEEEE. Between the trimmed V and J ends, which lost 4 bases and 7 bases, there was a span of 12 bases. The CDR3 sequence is CASSPGDSNSPLHF. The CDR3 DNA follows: TGTGCCAGCAGCCCGGGGGACTCCAATTCACCCCTCCACTTT.

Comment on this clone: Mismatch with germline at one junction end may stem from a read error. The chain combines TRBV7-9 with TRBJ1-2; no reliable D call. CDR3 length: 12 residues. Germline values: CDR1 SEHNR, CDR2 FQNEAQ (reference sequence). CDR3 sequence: CSSSLAFEGYTF. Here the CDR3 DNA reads TGTTCCAGCAGCTTAGCGTTCGAGGGCTACACCTTC.

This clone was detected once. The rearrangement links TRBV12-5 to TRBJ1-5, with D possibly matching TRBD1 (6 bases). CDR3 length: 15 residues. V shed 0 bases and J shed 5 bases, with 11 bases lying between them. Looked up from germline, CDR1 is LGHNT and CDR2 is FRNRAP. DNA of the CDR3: TGTGCTAGTGGTTTGGTACAGGGCCTCTATCAGCCCCAGCATTTT. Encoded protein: CASGLVQGLYQPQHF.

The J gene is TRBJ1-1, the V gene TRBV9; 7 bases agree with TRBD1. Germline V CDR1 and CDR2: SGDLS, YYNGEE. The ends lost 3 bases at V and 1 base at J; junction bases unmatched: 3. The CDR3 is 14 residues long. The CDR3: CASSAKGANTEAFF. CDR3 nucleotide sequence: TGTGCCAGCAGCGCGAAGGGGGCGAACACTGAAGCTTTCTTT.

The CDR3 reads CALGQNTEAFF. In DNA form, the CDR3 reads TGTGCCTTGGGACAGAACACTGAAGCTTTCTTT. The chain combines TRBV30 with TRBJ1-1; tentative D call: TRBD1 (6 bases). CDR3 length: 11 residues. Trimming left V 7 bases short and J 1 base short, with 7 bases between. Germline V gives CDR1 GTSNPN, CDR2 SVGIG (reference sequence).

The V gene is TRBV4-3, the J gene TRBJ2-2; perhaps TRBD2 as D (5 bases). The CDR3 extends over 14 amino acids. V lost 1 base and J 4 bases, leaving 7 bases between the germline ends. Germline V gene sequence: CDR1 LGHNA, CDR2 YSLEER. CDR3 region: CASSQVSGTGELFF. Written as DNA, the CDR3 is TGCGCCAGCAGCCAAGTGAGCGGCACCGGGGAGCTGTTTTTT.

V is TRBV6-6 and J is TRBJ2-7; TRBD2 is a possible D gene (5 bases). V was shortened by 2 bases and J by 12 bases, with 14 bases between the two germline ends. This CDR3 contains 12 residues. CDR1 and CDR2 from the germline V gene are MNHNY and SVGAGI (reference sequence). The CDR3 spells CASSYDGLVVYF. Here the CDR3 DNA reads TGTGCCAGCAGTTACGACGGACTCGTAGTGTACTTC.

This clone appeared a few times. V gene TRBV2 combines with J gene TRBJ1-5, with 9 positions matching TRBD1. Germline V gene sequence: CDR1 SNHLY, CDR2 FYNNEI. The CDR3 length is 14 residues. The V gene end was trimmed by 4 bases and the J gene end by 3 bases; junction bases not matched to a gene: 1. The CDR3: CASSGTGVNQPQHF. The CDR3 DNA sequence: TGTGCCAGCAGTGGGACAGGGGTCAATCAGCCCCAGCATTTT.

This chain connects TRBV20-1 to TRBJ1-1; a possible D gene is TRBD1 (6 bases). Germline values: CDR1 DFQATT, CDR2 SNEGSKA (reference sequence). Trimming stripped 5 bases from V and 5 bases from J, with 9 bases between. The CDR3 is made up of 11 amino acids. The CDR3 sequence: CSAAGETEAFF. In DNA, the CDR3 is TGCAGTGCTGCAGGGGAGACTGAAGCTTTCTTT.

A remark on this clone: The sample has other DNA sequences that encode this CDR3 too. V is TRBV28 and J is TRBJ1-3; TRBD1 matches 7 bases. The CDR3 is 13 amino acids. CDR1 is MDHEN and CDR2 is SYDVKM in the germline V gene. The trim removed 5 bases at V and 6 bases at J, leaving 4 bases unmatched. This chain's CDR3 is CASSPDRENTIYF. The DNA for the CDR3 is TGTGCCAGCAGTCCTGACAGGGAAAACACCATATATTTT. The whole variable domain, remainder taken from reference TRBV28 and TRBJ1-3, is DVKVTQSSRYLVKRTGEKVFLECVQDMDHENMFWYRQDPGLGLRLIYFSYDVKMKEKGDIPEGYSVSREKKERFSLILESASTNQTSMYLCASSPDRENTIYFGEGSWLTVV.

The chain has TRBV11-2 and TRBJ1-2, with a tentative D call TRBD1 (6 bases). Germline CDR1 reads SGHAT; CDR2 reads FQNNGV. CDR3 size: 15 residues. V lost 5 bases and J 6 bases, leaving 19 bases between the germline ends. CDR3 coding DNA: TGTGCCAGCAGCCCCCGGACAGCAAAACCGAATGGCTACACCTTC. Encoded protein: CASSPRTAKPNGYTF.

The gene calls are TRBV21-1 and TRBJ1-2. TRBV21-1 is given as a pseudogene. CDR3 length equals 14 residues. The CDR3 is CASSKGETEYGYTF. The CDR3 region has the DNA TGTGCCAGCAGCAAAGGGGAGACCGAGTATGGCTACACCTTC.

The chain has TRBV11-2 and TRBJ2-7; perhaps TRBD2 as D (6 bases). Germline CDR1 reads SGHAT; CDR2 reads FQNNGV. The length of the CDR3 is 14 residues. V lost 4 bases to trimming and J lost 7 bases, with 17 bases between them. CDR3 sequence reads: CASSSGLGEREQYF. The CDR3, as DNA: TGTGCCAGCAGCTCGGGACTCGGGGAGAGGGAGCAGTACTTC.

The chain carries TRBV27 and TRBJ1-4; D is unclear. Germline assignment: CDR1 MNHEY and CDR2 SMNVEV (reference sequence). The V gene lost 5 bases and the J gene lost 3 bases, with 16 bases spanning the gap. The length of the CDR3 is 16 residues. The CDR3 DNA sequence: TGTGCCAGCAGTCCCGCGGGAGGGCGGGCTAATGAAAAACTGTTTTTT. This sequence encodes CASSPAGGRANEKLFF.

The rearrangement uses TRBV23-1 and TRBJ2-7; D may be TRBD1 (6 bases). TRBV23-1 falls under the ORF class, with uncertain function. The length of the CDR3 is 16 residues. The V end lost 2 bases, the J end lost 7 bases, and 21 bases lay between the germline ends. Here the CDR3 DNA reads TGCGCCAGCAGTCAACCGGACAGCCCTACCTCGAAAGAGCAGTACGTC. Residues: CASSQPDSPTSKEQYV.

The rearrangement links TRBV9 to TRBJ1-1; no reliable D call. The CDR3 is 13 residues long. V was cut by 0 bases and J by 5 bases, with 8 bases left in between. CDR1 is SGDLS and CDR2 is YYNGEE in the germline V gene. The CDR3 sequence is CASSVDVTTEAFF. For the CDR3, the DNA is TGTGCCAGCAGCGTAGATGTTACTACTGAAGCTTTCTTT. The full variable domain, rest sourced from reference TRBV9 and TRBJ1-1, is DSGVTQTPKHLITATGQRVTLRCSPRSGDLSVYWYQQSLDQGLQFLIQYYNGEERAKGNILERFSAQQFPDLHSELNLSSLELGDSALYFCASSVDVTTEAFFGQGTRLTVV.

The CDR3 DNA sequence: TGTGCCAGCAGTTCAACATCGGGGGGCTACACCTTC. Translating it yields CASSSTSGGYTF. The J gene is TRBJ1-2, the V gene TRBV27; D uncertain. Germline CDR1 is MNHEY and CDR2 is SMNVEV (reference sequence). CDR3 length equals 12 residues. Trimming shortened V by 4 bases and J by 8 bases, and 11 bases separated the two germline ends.

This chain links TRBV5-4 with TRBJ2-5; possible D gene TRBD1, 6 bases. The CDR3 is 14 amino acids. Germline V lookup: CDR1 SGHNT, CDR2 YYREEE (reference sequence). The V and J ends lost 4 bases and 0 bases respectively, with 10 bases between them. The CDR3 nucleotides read TGTGCCAGCAGCCCGGACAGCCACCAAGAGACCCAGTACTTC. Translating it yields CASSPDSHQETQYF.

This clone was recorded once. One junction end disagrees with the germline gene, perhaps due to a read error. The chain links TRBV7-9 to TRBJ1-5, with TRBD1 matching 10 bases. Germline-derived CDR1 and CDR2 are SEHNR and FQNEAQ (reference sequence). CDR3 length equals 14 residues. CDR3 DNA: TGTTCCAGCAGCCCGGACAGGGGGGGCCAGCCCCAGCATTTT. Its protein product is CSSSPDRGGQPQHF.

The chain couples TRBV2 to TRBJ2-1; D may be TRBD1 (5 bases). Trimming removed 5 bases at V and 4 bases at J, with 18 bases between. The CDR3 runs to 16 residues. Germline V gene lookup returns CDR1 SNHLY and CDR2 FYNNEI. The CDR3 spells CASSLDTRALYNEQFF. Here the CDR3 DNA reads TGTGCCAGCAGTTTGGACACCCGGGCGTTATACAATGAGCAGTTCTTC.

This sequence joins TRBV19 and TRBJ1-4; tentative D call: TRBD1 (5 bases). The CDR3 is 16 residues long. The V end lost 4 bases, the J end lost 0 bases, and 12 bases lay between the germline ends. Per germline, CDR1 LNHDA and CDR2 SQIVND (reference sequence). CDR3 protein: CASSTPGHPTNEKLFF. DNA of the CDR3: TGTGCCAGTAGTACTCCCGGACACCCAACTAATGAAAAACTGTTTTTT.

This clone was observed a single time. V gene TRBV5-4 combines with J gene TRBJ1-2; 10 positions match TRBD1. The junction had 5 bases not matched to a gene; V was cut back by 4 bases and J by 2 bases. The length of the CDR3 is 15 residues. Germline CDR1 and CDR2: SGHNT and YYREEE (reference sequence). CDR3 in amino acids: CASSRQGAFNYGYTF. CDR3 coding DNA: TGTGCCAGCAGCAGACAGGGGGCGTTCAACTATGGCTACACCTTC.

The CDR3 DNA follows: TGCGCCAGCAGCCCTAGGGACAGTAACTATGGCTACACCTTC. Translated: CASSPRDSNYGYTF. The rearrangement uses TRBV4-1 and TRBJ1-2; 7 positions match TRBD1. V lost 4 bases and J lost 1; bases outside the gene matches: 3. The germline gives CDR1 MGHRA, CDR2 YSYEKL. There are 14 residues in the CDR3.

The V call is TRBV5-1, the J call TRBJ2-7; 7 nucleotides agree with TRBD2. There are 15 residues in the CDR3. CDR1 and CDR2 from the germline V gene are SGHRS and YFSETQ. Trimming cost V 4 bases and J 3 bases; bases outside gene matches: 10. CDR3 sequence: CASSGVRGSLYEQYF. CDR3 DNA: TGCGCCAGCAGCGGGGTGCGGGGGTCCCTCTACGAGCAGTACTTC.

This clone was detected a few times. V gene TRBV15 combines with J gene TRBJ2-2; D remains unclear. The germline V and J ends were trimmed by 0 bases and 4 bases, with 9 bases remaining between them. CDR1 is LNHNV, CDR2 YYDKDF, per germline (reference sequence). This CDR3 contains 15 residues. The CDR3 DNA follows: TGTGCCACCAGCAGAGAAATCGTTCTCACCGGGGAGCTGTTTTTT. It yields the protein CATSREIVLTGELFF. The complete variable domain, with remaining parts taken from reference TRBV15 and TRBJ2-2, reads DAMVIQNPRYQVTQFGKPVTLSCSQTLNHNVMYWYQQKSSQAPKLLFHYYDKDFNNEADTPDNFQSRRPNTSFCFLDIRSPGLGDTAMYLCATSREIVLTGELFFGEGSRLTVL.

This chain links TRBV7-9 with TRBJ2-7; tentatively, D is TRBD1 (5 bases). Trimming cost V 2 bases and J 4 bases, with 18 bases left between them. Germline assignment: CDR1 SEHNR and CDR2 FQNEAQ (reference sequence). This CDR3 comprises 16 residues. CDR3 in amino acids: CASSLTPSTEPYEQYF. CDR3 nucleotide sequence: TGTGCCAGCAGCTTAACTCCCTCGACAGAACCTTACGAGCAGTACTTC.

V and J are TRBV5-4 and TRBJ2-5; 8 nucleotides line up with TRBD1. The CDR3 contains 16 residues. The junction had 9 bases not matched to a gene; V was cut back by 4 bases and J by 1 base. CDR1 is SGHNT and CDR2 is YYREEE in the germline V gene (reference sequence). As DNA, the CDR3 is TGTGCCAGCAGCCTGGGTCTACAGGGGGGCCAAGAGACCCAGTACTTC. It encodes CASSLGLQGGQETQYF.

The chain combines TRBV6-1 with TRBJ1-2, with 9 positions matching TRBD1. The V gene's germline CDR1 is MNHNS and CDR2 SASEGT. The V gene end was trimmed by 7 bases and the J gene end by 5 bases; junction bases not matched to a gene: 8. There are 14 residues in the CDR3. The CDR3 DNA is TGTGCCAGCACCGGGGGACAGGGAACATATGGCTACACCTTC. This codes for CASTGGQGTYGYTF.

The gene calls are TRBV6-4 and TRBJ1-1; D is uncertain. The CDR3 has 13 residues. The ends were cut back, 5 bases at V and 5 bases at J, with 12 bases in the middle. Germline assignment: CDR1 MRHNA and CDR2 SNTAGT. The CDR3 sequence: CASSFSGRTEAFF. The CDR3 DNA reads TGTGCCAGCAGTTTCTCCGGGAGGACTGAAGCTTTCTTT.